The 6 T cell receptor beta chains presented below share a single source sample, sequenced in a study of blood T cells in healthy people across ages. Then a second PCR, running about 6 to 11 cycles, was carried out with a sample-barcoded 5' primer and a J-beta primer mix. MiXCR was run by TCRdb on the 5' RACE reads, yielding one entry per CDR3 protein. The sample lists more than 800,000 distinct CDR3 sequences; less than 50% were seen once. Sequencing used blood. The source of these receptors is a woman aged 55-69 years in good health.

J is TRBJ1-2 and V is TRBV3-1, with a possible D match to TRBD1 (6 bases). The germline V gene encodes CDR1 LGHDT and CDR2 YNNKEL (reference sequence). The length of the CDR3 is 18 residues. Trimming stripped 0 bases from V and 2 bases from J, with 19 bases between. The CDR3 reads CASSQELSHRGANYGYTF. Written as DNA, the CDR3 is TGTGCCAGCAGCCAAGAGTTGAGCCATCGGGGGGCCAACTATGGCTACACCTTC.

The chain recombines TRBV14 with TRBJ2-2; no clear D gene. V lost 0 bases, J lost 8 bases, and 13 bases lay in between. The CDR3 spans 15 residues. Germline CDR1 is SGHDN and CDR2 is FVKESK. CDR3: CASSQERPELGELFF. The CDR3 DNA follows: TGTGCCAGCAGCCAAGAAAGACCCGAGCTGGGGGAGCTGTTTTTT.

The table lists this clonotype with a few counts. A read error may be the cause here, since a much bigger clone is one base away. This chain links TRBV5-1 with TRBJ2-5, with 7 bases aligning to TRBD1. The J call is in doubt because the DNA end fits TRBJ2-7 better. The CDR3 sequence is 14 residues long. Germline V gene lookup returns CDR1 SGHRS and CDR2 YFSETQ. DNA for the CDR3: TGCGCCAGCAGCGTGGAAGTAGGGGGCGCCGAGCAGTACTTC. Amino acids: CASSVEVGGAEQYF.

CDR3 amino acids: CASSLDRGLVTQYF. The DNA of the CDR3 is TGTGCCAGCAGCTTAGACAGGGGGCTGGTGACCCAGTACTTC. J is TRBJ2-5 and V is TRBV7-2; 9 bases fit TRBD1. Germline V lookup: CDR1 SGHTA, CDR2 FQGNSA. The junction had 4 bases not matched to a gene; V was cut back by 1 base and J by 7 bases. The CDR3 loop spans 14 amino acids. The variable domain in full, with the rest retrieved from reference TRBV7-2 and TRBJ2-5, is GAGVSQSPSNKVTEKGKDVELRCDPISGHTALYWYRQSLGQGLEFLIYFQGNSAPDKSGLPSDRFSAERTGGSVSTLTIQRTQQEDSAVYLCASSLDRGLVTQYFGPGTRLLVL.

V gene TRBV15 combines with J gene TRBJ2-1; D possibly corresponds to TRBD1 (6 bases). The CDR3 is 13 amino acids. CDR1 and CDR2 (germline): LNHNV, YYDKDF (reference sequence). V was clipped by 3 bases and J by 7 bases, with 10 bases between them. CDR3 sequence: CATSSLQGNEQFF. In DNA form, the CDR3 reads TGTGCCACCAGCAGTCTACAGGGTAATGAGCAGTTCTTC.

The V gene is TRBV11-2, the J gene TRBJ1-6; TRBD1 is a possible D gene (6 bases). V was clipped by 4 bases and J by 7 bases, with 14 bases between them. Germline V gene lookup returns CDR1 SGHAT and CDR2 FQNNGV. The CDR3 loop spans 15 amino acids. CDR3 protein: CASSSGRTENSPLHF. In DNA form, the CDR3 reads TGTGCCAGCAGCTCGGGTCGGACAGAAAATTCACCCCTCCACTTT.